A single sample is the source of the 17 T cell receptor beta chains below, sequenced in a study of shared clonotypes between healthy human individuals. Sequencing used immunoSEQ multiplex PCR; TCRdb keeps in-frame clones, though not all of them. The sample yields fewer than 850,000 clones, 80% to 95% seen once. Input material: memory CD8+ T cells from PBMCs. As for subset: CD45RO+ cells pooled with CCR7-negative TemRA cells. Receptors were obtained from a man aged 18 to 30 in good health. Some clones in this sample may be carry-over from other donors' samples.

The rearrangement uses TRBV28 and TRBJ2-7, with 7 bases fitting TRBD2. This CDR3 is 17 amino acids long. Germline values: CDR1 MDHEN, CDR2 SYDVKM. V trimming: 1 base; J trimming: 6 bases; junction bases outside the gene matches: 15. The CDR3 loop is CASSLYGLSGRAVEQYF. The CDR3 DNA reads TGTGCCAGCAGTTTATATGGACTTTCGGGGAGGGCCGTCGAGCAGTACTTC.

The chain is built from TRBV2 and TRBJ2-3; D gene unclear. Looked up from germline, CDR1 is SNHLY and CDR2 is FYNNEI. The CDR3 has 13 residues. Deletions cut 7 bases from V and 6 bases from J, with 14 bases between. The chain's CDR3 is CASIPGLGDTQYF. The CDR3 region has the DNA TGTGCCAGCATCCCCGGTTTGGGGGATACGCAGTATTTT.

This clone was seen just once. Other DNA sequences within the sample encode an identical CDR3. J is TRBJ2-1 and V is TRBV28; D gene ambiguous. The CDR3 sequence is 11 residues long. Trimming pared 5 bases from V and 7 bases from J, leaving 6 bases between. The germline V gene has CDR1 MDHEN and CDR2 SYDVKM. The CDR3 region is CASSPHNEQFF. The CDR3, as DNA: TGTGCCAGCAGTCCCCATAATGAGCAGTTCTTC.

The chain couples TRBV19 to TRBJ1-1; possible D gene TRBD1, 6 bases. CDR3 length equals 13 residues. V was shortened by 5 bases and J by 2 bases, with 9 bases between the two germline ends. Germline CDR1 and CDR2: LNHDA and SQIVND (reference sequence). The CDR3 sequence: CASSDGTNTEAFF. Written as DNA, the CDR3 is TGTGCCAGTAGTGACGGGACAAACACTGAAGCTTTCTTT.

The V gene is TRBV6-1, the J gene TRBJ1-5; D may be TRBD1 (5 bases). The CDR3 is made up of 17 amino acids. CDR1 and CDR2 from the germline V gene are MNHNS and SASEGT. V gave up 4 bases and J gave up 1 base, with 17 bases separating them. The DNA of the CDR3 is TGTGCCAGCAGTGTGAACAGGAATTTGAAGAGCAATCAGCCCCAGCATTTT. It yields the protein CASSVNRNLKSNQPQHF.

This clone was seen only once. This chain connects TRBV28 to TRBJ1-2; 10 bases are shared with TRBD1. CDR3 length equals 18 residues. J gave up 5 bases and V 5 bases, and 17 bases lay outside the gene matches. Per the germline V gene, CDR1 is MDHEN and CDR2 is SYDVKM. In nucleotides, the CDR3 is TGTGCCAGCAGTCCACGACAGGGGGCCGGCCCCAAACTATATGGCTACACCTTC. Protein product: CASSPRQGAGPKLYGYTF.

The rearrangement links TRBV27 to TRBJ2-1; 7 bases fit TRBD2. The CDR3 covers 16 residues. Germline CDR1 and CDR2: MNHEY and SMNVEV (reference sequence). J was trimmed by 2 bases and V by 0 bases; bases with no gene match: 4. The CDR3 protein is CASSLSAGAAYNEQFF. The CDR3 DNA follows: TGTGCCAGCAGTTTATCCGCGGGAGCAGCCTACAATGAGCAGTTCTTC.

The V gene is TRBV28, the J gene TRBJ1-2; the match to TRBD1 covers 7 bases. Trimming at V came to 6 bases and at J to 4 bases, leaving 5 bases not matched to a gene. Germline V gives CDR1 MDHEN, CDR2 SYDVKM. The CDR3 is made up of 13 amino acids. CDR3 sequence reads: CASRHGTVYGYTF. CDR3 nucleotides: TGTGCCAGCAGACACGGGACAGTCTATGGCTACACCTTC.

This sequence joins TRBV28 and TRBJ2-4; D is uncertain. The germline CDR1 and CDR2 sequences are MDHEN and SYDVKM. The CDR3 covers 17 residues. The V and J ends lost 3 bases and 0 bases respectively, with 15 bases between them. The CDR3 spells CASSLRATPRAKNIQYF. The DNA of the CDR3 is TGTGCCAGCAGTTTGAGAGCAACGCCAAGAGCCAAAAACATTCAGTACTTC.

The CDR3 region is CASALGTGSSYEQYF. CDR3 coding DNA: TGTGCCAGCGCCCTCGGGACAGGGAGCTCCTACGAGCAGTACTTC. The chain combines TRBV7-2 with TRBJ2-7; 9 nucleotides match TRBD1. The trim removed 8 bases at V and 0 bases at J, leaving 8 bases unmatched. From germline, CDR1 is SGHTA and CDR2 FQGNSA. The CDR3 has 15 amino acids.

The chain recombines TRBV7-3 with TRBJ2-2; TRBD1 might be the D (6 bases). CDR3 length: 15 residues. V shed 5 bases and J shed 1 base, with 11 bases lying between them. Germline lookup yields CDR1 SGHTA and CDR2 FQGTGA. The chain's CDR3 is CASSDSTGNTGELFF. For the CDR3, the DNA is TGTGCCAGCAGCGACTCGACAGGGAACACCGGGGAGCTGTTTTTT.

The chain links TRBV9 to TRBJ2-1; 10 bases are a match to TRBD2. In germline, CDR1 is SGDLS, CDR2 YYNGEE. This CDR3 has 17 residues. V trimming: 4 bases; J trimming: 5 bases; junction bases outside the gene matches: 12. The CDR3 sequence is CASSLELAGSPHNEQFF. In DNA form, the CDR3 reads TGTGCCAGCAGCCTAGAACTAGCGGGGTCTCCTCACAATGAGCAGTTCTTC.

The chain couples TRBV2 to TRBJ2-7; D ambiguous. The CDR3 is 14 residues long. Per germline, CDR1 SNHLY and CDR2 FYNNEI. V shed 6 bases and J shed 0 bases, with 12 bases lying between them. The CDR3 DNA sequence: TGTGCCAGCAGAGGCAAGAACCGCTCCTACGAGCAGTACTTC. The encoded protein is CASRGKNRSYEQYF.

V gene TRBV27 combines with J gene TRBJ2-5; weak D call: TRBD1 (6 bases). The CDR3 spans 16 residues. V lost 1 base and J 5 bases, leaving 17 bases between the germline ends. The germline CDR1 and CDR2 sequences are MNHEY and SMNVEV (reference sequence). CDR3 in amino acids: CASSLFGSLQGETQYF. Here the CDR3 DNA reads TGTGCCAGCAGTTTATTTGGGAGTCTCCAGGGGGAGACCCAGTACTTC.

Only a few counts were recorded for this clone. This chain uses TRBV29-1 with TRBJ2-3; 13 bases are a match to TRBD2. Per germline, CDR1 SQVTM and CDR2 ANQGSEA. This CDR3 is 15 amino acids long. Trimming cost V 4 bases and J 4 bases; bases outside gene matches: 5. The CDR3 here is CSVGTSGRGSDTQYF. CDR3 nucleotides: TGCAGCGTTGGAACTAGCGGGAGGGGCTCAGATACGCAGTATTTT.

Regarding this clone: A far larger clone is one nucleotide away, so this likely arose from a read error. This CDR3 is also generated by other DNA sequences in the sample. The CDR3, as DNA: TGTGCCACGATATCTCCTTTCCGTAATGAAAAGCTGTTTTTT. Its protein product is CATISPFRNEKLFF. This rearrangement joins TRBV15 to TRBJ1-4; D remains unclear. CDR1 and CDR2 (germline): LNHNV, YYDKDF (reference sequence). The CDR3 spans 14 residues.

The chain links TRBV16 to TRBJ1-2, with D possibly TRBD1 on 6 matching bases. Germline CDR1 KGHSY, CDR2 FQNENV. This CDR3 spans 17 amino acids. V shed 4 bases and J shed 0 bases, with 18 bases lying between them. The CDR3 reads CASSPPGVKPSNYGYTF. The CDR3 coding sequence is TGTGCCAGCAGCCCTCCAGGGGTAAAGCCGTCTAACTATGGCTACACCTTC. The full variable domain, its missing parts supplied by reference TRBV16 and TRBJ1-2, is GEEVAQTPKHLVRGEGQKAKLYCAPIKGHSYVFWYQQVLKNEFKFLISFQNENVFDETGMPKERFSAKCLPNSPCSLEIQATKLEDSAVYFCASSPPGVKPSNYGYTFGSGTRLTVV.